This T cell receptor beta chain emerged from a study of cytomegalovirus exposure and HLA in healthy donors. About the research overall: An earlier analysis found fewer than 120 million unique TCR beta sequences from about 190 million T cells.

Concerning this clone itself: Its antigen is undetermined.

The study ran its PCR with 60 Vbeta and 13 Jbeta primers. In the original analysis: In a later analysis, the count reached roughly 80 million unique TCR beta chains, with around 11 million shared. Generated by immunoSEQ multiplex PCR, the TCRdb table keeps only in-frame clones and is missing some. The V and J calls and clone size were taken over from that table, and D and trimming were inferred from the DNA. Altogether roughly 100,000 clones are present, around 80% being singletons, with the ten largest covering 6.5% to 7%. The V gene's germline CDR1 is SNHLY and CDR2 FYNNEI. The CDR3 is made up of 13 amino acids. V was shortened by 10 bases and J by 2 bases, with 14 bases between the two germline ends. Whole-study findings and limits: For most TCR beta V segments, an earlier analysis put the productive rate at about 90% or about 30% of the time. Association of a missense DCLRE1C variant with TCR beta V- and J-gene trimming was reported in a later analysis.

This chain connects TRBV2 to TRBJ2-5; a possible D gene is TRBD2 (7 bases). The sequence was collected from a man under 40 in good health and CMV-seropositive. Sequencing input: PBMCs. CDR3 bases: TGTGCCATCCGGGGGGCGGGGCAAGAGACCCAGTACTTC. Amino acid sequence: CAIRGAGQETQYF.